One and the same sample provided the 21 T cell receptor beta chains below, sequenced in a study of spatial heterogeneity in lung cancer. Time point: sample taken at primary tumor resection. Whole RNA, isolated from tumor, nontumor lung or frozen PBMC, was sequenced without prior sorting. TCRdb reanalysed the 5' RACE reads using MiXCR and keeps one entry per CDR3 protein. The data contain 35,000 to 55,000 distinct CDR3 sequences, 12% to 15% of them singletons. Material: PBMCs, obtained at surgery. Every receptor here comes from a male donor with early-stage non-small cell lung cancer.

This clonotype has a count of ten or more. V is TRBV2 and J is TRBJ2-2; TRBD1 aligns across 8 bases. This CDR3 contains 15 residues. Germline lookup yields CDR1 SNHLY and CDR2 FYNNEI. The V gene end was trimmed by 5 bases and the J gene end by 4 bases; junction bases not matched to a gene: 6. Written as DNA, the CDR3 is TGTGCCAGCAGTAGGACAGGGAGGTCCACCGGGGAGCTGTTTTTT. Protein: CASSRTGRSTGELFF. Drawing the rest from reference TRBV2 and TRBJ2-2, the complete variable domain is EPEVTQTPSHQVTQMGQEVILRCVPISNHLYFYWYRQILGQKVEFLVSFYNNEISEKSEIFDDQFSVERPDGSNFTLKIRSTKLEDSAMYFCASSRTGRSTGELFFGEGSRLTVL.

At least ten counts were recorded for this clonotype. The rearrangement uses TRBV13 and TRBJ1-1; 7 bases are a match to TRBD1. Trimming at V came to 2 bases and at J to 1 base, leaving 4 bases not matched to a gene. Germline V CDR1 and CDR2: PRHDT, FYEKMQ (reference sequence). This CDR3 region has 15 residues. CDR3: CASSLNTGENTEAFF. CDR3 sequence (DNA): TGTGCCAGCAGCTTAAATACAGGGGAGAACACTGAAGCTTTCTTT.

The sample holds many counts of this clonotype. The chain employs TRBV5-6 and TRBJ2-4; possibly TRBD2 for D (5 bases). Germline V CDR1 and CDR2: SGHDT, YYEEEE. Trimming left V 1 base short and J 4 bases short, with 6 bases between. This CDR3 has 13 residues. The CDR3 here is CASSLKRKNIQYF. The CDR3 DNA sequence: TGTGCCAGCAGCTTGAAGCGGAAAAACATTCAGTACTTC.

V usage is TRBV6-5 and J usage is TRBJ2-5; 9 bases are shared with TRBD1. Per germline, CDR1 MNHEY and CDR2 SVGAGI. The trim removed 6 bases at V and 4 bases at J, leaving 6 bases unmatched. The CDR3 has 14 amino acids. The DNA for the CDR3 is TGTGCCAGCAGGGGGGACAGGGCATTAGAGACCCAGTACTTC. Amino acid sequence: CASRGDRALETQYF.

In this sample, this clonotype turned up a few times. The CDR3 here is CASVPGLSYEQYF. CDR3 sequence (DNA): TGTGCCAGCGTACCGGGCCTCTCCTACGAGCAGTACTTC. The rearrangement links TRBV2 to TRBJ2-7; D call uncertain. The V gene's germline CDR1 is SNHLY and CDR2 FYNNEI. Trimming cost V 8 bases and J 0 bases, with 11 bases left between them. CDR3 length: 13 residues.

The V call is TRBV7-2, the J call TRBJ1-6; the D is unclear. CDR1 is SGHTA and CDR2 is FQGNSA in the germline V gene. This CDR3 contains 13 residues. Trimming removed 4 bases at V and 4 bases at J, with 5 bases between. CDR3 in DNA: TGTGCCAGCAGCTCCCAGTATAATTCACCCCTCCACTTT. This translates into CASSSQYNSPLHF.

The V gene is TRBV5-4, the J gene TRBJ2-3, with 8 bases aligning to TRBD2. The CDR3 has 14 residues. Germline-derived CDR1 and CDR2 are SGHNT and YYREEE (reference sequence). Germline trimming cut 4 bases from V and 6 bases from J; bases unmatched to any gene: 7. CDR3 sequence (DNA): TGTGCCAGCAGCCTACGACTAGCGCGGGATACGCAGTATTTT. It translates to CASSLRLARDTQYF.

The sample holds a few counts of this clonotype. The rearrangement joins TRBV29-1 to TRBJ2-3; the match to TRBD2 covers 10 bases. The CDR3 runs to 16 residues. CDR1 and CDR2 (germline): SQVTM, ANQGSEA. V lost 2 bases and J lost 4; bases outside the gene matches: 9. The CDR3 reads CSVEQPTSGNADTQYF. CDR3 coding DNA: TGCAGCGTTGAACAACCAACTAGCGGGAACGCAGATACGCAGTATTTT.

This clonotype appeared many times. The CDR3 region is CSALRSYEQYF. Written as DNA, the CDR3 is TGCAGCGCCCTCCGCTCCTACGAGCAGTACTTC. This chain joins TRBV29-1 and TRBJ2-7; D gene uncertain. Trimming stripped 7 bases from V and 0 bases from J, with 7 bases between. This CDR3 has 11 amino acids. Germline CDR1 is SQVTM and CDR2 is ANQGSEA.

This clonotype was seen a handful of times. The rearrangement uses TRBV20-1 and TRBJ2-3, with D possibly matching TRBD2 (5 bases). V lost 6 bases and J lost 0, with 13 bases in between. The CDR3 totals 14 residues. Per germline, CDR1 DFQATT and CDR2 SNEGSKA (reference sequence). The CDR3 reads CSALAGGSTDTQYF. CDR3 nucleotides: TGCAGTGCCCTGGCGGGCGGGAGCACAGATACGCAGTATTTT.

The chain has TRBV2 and TRBJ2-7, with TRBD1 identical over 7 bases. The CDR3 length is 14 residues. V dropped 6 bases and J dropped 3; count of bases not matched to a gene: 8. Germline CDR1 reads SNHLY; CDR2 reads FYNNEI. The CDR3 spells CASRRQGLSYEQYF. For the CDR3, the DNA is TGTGCCAGCAGGAGACAGGGTTTGAGCTACGAGCAGTACTTC.

This clonotype was counted at least ten times. The chain carries TRBV4-1 and TRBJ1-6; 9 nucleotides line up with TRBD1. CDR1 and CDR2 from the germline V gene are MGHRA and YSYEKL. This CDR3 region has 17 residues. The ends lost 1 base at V and 11 bases at J; junction bases unmatched: 12. CDR3 in amino acids: CASSQGSAGQGRTPLHF. The CDR3 DNA reads TGCGCCAGCAGCCAAGGGTCCGCGGGACAGGGTAGAACACCCCTCCACTTT.

This clonotype has ten or more counts. The chain combines TRBV9 with TRBJ2-5; D unclear. CDR1 is SGDLS, CDR2 YYNGEE, per germline. The V end was cut by 4 bases, the J end by 4 bases, with 14 bases between. The CDR3 loop spans 14 amino acids. CDR3 DNA sequence: TGTGCCAGCAGCTCACCCTTCTTAGGAGAGACCCAGTACTTC. It encodes CASSSPFLGETQYF.

V gene TRBV27 combines with J gene TRBJ2-5; 7 positions agree with TRBD2. This CDR3 region has 15 residues. Germline CDR1 MNHEY, CDR2 SMNVEV (reference sequence). V trimming: 6 bases; J trimming: 1 base; junction bases outside the gene matches: 8. The CDR3 spells CASRDGGGAQETQYF. The CDR3 bases are TGTGCCAGCAGGGATGGCGGGGGAGCCCAAGAGACCCAGTACTTC.

This clonotype has just a few counts. The chain employs TRBV20-1 and TRBJ2-1; D is unclear. The germline V gene encodes CDR1 DFQATT and CDR2 SNEGSKA (reference sequence). The CDR3 consists of 17 residues. Trimming left V 0 bases short and J 0 bases short, with 15 bases between. In DNA form, the CDR3 reads TGCAGTGCTAGAGATCGAATCGCGAGGAGCTCCTACAATGAGCAGTTCTTC. Protein: CSARDRIARSSYNEQFF.

The chain is built from TRBV5-1 and TRBJ1-1, with D maybe TRBD1 (5 bases). Trimming shortened V by 5 bases and J by 0 bases, and 17 bases separated the two germline ends. Looked up from germline, CDR1 is SGHRS and CDR2 is YFSETQ. CDR3 length equals 16 residues. The CDR3 nucleotides read TGCGCCAGCAGTCAGGGAGGGAGAGTCATGAACACTGAAGCTTTCTTT. Its protein is CASSQGGRVMNTEAFF.

The gene calls are TRBV5-1 and TRBJ2-7; 12 bases fit TRBD1. Germline V CDR1 and CDR2: SGHRS, YFSETQ. The CDR3 runs to 16 residues. V gave up 6 bases and J gave up 7 bases; unmatched junction bases: 14. The CDR3 DNA reads as TGCGCCAGCACCCGGGCATACGGGACAGGGGGCGAGGAGCAGTACTTC. This gives the protein CASTRAYGTGGEEQYF.

Only a few counts were recorded for this clonotype. J is TRBJ2-7 and V is TRBV18, with D tentatively TRBD2 (7 bases). The length of the CDR3 is 14 residues. Trimming took off 1 base at V and 7 bases at J, with 14 bases between the two ends. Per the germline V gene, CDR1 is KGHSH and CDR2 is LQKENI. DNA for the CDR3: TGTGCCAGCTCACCACAGGCGGGGGCTGGAGAGCAGTACTTC. Its protein is CASSPQAGAGEQYF.

The chain has TRBV5-1 and TRBJ2-3; D gene unclear. CDR3 size: 15 residues. Germline values: CDR1 SGHRS, CDR2 YFSETQ. Trimming removed 0 bases at V and 0 bases at J, with 8 bases between. This CDR3 reads CASSLESSSTDTQYF. For the CDR3, the DNA is TGCGCCAGCAGCTTGGAATCGTCTAGCACAGATACGCAGTATTTT.

The CDR3 here is CASSDRGQAAGEAFF. The CDR3 nucleotides read TGTGCCAGCTCCGATAGGGGACAGGCAGCGGGTGAAGCTTTCTTT. This sequence joins TRBV12-3 or TRBV12-4 and TRBJ1-1; 8 bases fit TRBD1. The CDR3 is 15 amino acids. V trimming: 8 bases; J trimming: 7 bases; junction bases outside the gene matches: 15.

This chain uses TRBV19 with TRBJ1-5; D ambiguous. Germline V lookup: CDR1 LNHDA, CDR2 SQIVND (reference sequence). With 2 bases removed from V and 2 bases from J, the gap between germline ends came to 4 bases. The CDR3 runs 13 residues. Here the CDR3 DNA reads TGTGCCAGTAGTATAAGTCGCAATCAGCCCCAGCATTTT. Translation: CASSISRNQPQHF.